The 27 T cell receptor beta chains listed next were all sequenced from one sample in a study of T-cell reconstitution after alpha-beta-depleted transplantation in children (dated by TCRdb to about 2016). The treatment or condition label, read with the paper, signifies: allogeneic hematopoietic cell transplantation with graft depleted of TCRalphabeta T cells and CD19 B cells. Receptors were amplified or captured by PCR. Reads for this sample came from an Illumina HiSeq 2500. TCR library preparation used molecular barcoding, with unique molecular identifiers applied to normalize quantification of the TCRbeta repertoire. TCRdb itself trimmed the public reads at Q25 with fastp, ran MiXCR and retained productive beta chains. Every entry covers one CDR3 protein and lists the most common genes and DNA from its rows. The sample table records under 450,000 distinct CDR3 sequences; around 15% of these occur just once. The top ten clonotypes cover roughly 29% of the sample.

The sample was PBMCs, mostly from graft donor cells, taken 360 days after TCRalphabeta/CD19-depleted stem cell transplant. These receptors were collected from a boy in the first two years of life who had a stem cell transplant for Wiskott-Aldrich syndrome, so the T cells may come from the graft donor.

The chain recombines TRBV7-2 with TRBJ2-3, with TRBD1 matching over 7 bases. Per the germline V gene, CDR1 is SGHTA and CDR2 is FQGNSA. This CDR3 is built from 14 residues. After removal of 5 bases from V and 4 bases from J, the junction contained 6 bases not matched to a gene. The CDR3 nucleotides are TGTGCCAGCAGCAATCGACAGGGAGCAGATACGCAGTATTTT. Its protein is CASSNRQGADTQYF. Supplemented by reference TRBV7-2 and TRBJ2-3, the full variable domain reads GAGVSQSPSNKVTEKGKDVELRCDPISGHTALYWYRQSLGQGLEFLIYFQGNSAPDKSGLPSDRFSAERTGGSVSTLTIQRTQQEDSAVYLCASSNRQGADTQYFGPGTRLTVL.

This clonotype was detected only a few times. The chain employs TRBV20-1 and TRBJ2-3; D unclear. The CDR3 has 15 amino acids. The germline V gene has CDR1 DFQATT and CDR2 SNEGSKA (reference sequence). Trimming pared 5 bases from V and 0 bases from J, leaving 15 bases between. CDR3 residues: CSASERFFSTDTQYF. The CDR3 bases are TGCAGTGCTTCCGAGCGATTTTTTAGCACAGATACGCAGTATTTT.

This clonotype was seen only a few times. The CDR3 loop is CASSYGSFTDTQYF. The CDR3 region has the DNA TGTGCCAGCAGTTACGGCAGCTTCACAGATACGCAGTATTTT. The chain joins TRBV6-5 to TRBJ2-3; D is undetermined. Germline values: CDR1 MNHEY, CDR2 SVGAGI. Trimming removed 2 bases from V and 2 bases from J, with 8 bases in between. The CDR3 runs to 14 residues.

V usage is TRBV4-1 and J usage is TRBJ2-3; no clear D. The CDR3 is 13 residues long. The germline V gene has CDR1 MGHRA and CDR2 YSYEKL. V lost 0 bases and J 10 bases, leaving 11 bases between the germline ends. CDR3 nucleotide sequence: TGCGCCAGCAGCCAAGATGTGACGAGCGCGCAGTATTTT. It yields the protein CASSQDVTSAQYF.

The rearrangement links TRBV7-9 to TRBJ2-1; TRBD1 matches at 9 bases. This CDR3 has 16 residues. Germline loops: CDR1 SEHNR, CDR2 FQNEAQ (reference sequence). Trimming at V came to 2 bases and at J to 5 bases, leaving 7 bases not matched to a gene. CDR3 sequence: CASSLLVGTGNNEQFF. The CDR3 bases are TGTGCCAGCAGCTTATTAGTCGGGACAGGGAACAATGAGCAGTTCTTC.

The CDR3 here is CASSHGLAGNKNIQYF. The CDR3 DNA reads as TGTGCCAGTAGCCACGGACTAGCGGGGAACAAAAACATTCAGTACTTC. The chain links TRBV19 to TRBJ2-4; 12 bases map to TRBD2. Losses at the gene ends were 6 bases for V and 3 bases for J; bases not matched to a gene: 6. The CDR3 covers 16 residues. Per the germline V gene, CDR1 is LNHDA and CDR2 is SQIVND (reference sequence).

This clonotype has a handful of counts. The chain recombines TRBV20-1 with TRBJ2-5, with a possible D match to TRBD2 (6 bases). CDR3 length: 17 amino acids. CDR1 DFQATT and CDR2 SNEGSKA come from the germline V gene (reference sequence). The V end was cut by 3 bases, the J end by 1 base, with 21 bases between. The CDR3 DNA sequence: TGCAGTGCTAGGCGTACACTAGCTGTTTCGGTCCAAGAGACCCAGTACTTC. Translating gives CSARRTLAVSVQETQYF.

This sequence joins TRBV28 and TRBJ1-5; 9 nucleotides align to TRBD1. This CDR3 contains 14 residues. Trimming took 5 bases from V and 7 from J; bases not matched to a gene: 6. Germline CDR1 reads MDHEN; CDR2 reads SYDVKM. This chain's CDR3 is CASSPGQGQQPQHF. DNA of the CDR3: TGTGCCAGCAGTCCTGGACAGGGGCAACAGCCCCAGCATTTT.

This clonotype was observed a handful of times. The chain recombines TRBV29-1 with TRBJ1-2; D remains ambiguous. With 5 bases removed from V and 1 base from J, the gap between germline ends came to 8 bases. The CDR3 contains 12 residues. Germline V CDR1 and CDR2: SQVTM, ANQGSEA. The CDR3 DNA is TGCAGCGTTCGCACAAATAACTATGGCTACACCTTC. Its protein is CSVRTNNYGYTF. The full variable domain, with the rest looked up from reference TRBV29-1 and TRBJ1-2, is SAVISQKPSRDICQRGTSLTIQCQVDSQVTMMFWYRQQPGQSLTLIATANQGSEATYESGFVIDKFPISRPNLTFSTLTVSNMSPEDSSIYLCSVRTNNYGYTFGSGTRLTVV.

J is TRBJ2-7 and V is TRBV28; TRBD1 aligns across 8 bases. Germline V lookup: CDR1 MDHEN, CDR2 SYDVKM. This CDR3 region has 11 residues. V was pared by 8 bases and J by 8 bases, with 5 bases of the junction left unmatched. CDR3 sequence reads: CASGQGSKQYF. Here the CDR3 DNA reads TGTGCCAGCGGACAGGGATCAAAGCAGTACTTC.

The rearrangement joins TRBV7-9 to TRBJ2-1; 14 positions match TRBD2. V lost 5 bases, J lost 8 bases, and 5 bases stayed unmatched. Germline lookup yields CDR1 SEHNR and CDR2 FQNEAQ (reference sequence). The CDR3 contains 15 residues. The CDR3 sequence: CASSLTSGGDDEQFF. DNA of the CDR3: TGTGCCAGCAGCCTGACTAGCGGGGGGGATGATGAGCAGTTCTTC.

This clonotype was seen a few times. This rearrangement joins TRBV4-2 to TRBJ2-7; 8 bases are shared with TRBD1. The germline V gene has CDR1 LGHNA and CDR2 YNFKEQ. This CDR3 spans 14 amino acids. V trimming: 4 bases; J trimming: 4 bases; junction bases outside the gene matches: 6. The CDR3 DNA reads TGTGCCAGCAGCCGGGGACAGGCAATTTACGAGCAGTACTTC. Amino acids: CASSRGQAIYEQYF.

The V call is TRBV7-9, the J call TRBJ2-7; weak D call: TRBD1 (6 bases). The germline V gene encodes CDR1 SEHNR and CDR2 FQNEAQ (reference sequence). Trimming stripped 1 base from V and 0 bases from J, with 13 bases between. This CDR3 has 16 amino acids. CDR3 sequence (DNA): TGTGCCAGCAGCTTAGGCCAGGGACATAGCTCCTACGAGCAGTACTTC. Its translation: CASSLGQGHSSYEQYF.

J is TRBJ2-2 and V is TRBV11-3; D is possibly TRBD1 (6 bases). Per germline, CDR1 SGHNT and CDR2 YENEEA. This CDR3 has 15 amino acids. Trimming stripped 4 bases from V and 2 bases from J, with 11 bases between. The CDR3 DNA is TGTGCCAGCAGCTCACAGGGTTTTAACACCGGGGAGCTGTTTTTT. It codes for CASSSQGFNTGELFF.

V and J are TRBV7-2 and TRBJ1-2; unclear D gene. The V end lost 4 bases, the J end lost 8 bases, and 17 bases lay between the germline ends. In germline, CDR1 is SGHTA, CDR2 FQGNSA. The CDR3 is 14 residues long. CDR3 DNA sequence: TGTGCCAGCAGCTATGACGGGGTGGGGAAGGGCTACACCTTC. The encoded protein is CASSYDGVGKGYTF. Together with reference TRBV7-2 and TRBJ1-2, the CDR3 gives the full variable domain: GAGVSQSPSNKVTEKGKDVELRCDPISGHTALYWYRQSLGQGLEFLIYFQGNSAPDKSGLPSDRFSAERTGGSVSTLTIQRTQQEDSAVYLCASSYDGVGKGYTFGSGTRLTVV.

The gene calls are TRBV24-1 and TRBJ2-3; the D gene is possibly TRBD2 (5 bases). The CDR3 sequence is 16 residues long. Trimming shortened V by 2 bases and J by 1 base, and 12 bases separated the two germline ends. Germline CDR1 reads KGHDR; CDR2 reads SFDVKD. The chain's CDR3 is CATSDSGSGGTDTQYF. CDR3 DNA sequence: TGTGCCACCAGTGATTCTGGATCCGGGGGCACAGATACGCAGTATTTT.

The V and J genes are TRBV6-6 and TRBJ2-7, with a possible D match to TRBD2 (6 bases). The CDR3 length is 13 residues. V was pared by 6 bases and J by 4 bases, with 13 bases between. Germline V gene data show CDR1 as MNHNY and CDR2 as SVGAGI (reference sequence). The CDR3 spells CASRGGAKYEQYF. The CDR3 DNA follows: TGTGCCAGCAGGGGCGGGGCCAAGTACGAGCAGTACTTC.

DNA of the CDR3: TGTGCCAGCAGTCAATGGGGGAACGAGCAGTACTTC. This codes for CASSQWGNEQYF. V is TRBV6-5 and J is TRBJ2-7; TRBD1 or TRBD2 may be the D gene (5 bases each). V lost 5 bases to trimming and J lost 5 bases, with 10 bases between them. This CDR3 has 12 residues. CDR1 and CDR2 from the germline V gene are MNHEY and SVGAGI.

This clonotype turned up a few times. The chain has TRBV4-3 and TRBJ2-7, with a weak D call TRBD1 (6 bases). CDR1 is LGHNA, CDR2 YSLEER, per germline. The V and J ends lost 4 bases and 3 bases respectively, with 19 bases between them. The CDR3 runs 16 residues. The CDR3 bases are TGCGCCAGCAGCCGAACTCAGACCCGGGACAACTACGAGCAGTACTTC. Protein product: CASSRTQTRDNYEQYF.

The CDR3 bases are TGCGCCAGCAGCCAAGATAACCGGGGTAAAAAATTTGACGAGCAGTACTTC. Its protein product is CASSQDNRGKKFDEQYF. The chain joins TRBV4-3 to TRBJ2-7; a possible D gene is TRBD2 (5 bases). The germline V gene encodes CDR1 LGHNA and CDR2 YSLEER. V dropped 0 bases and J dropped 5 bases, with 20 bases sitting between them. The CDR3 extends over 17 amino acids.

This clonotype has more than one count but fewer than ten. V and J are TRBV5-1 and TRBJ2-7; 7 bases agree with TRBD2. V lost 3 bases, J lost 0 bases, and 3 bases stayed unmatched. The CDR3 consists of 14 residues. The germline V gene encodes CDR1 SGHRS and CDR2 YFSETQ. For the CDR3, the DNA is TGCGCCAGCAGCTCTGGGACTACCTCCTACGAGCAGTACTTC. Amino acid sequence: CASSSGTTSYEQYF.

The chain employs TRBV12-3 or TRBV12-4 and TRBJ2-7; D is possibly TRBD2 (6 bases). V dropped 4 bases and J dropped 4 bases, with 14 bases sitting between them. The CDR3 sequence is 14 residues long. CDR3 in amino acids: CASSSPLAKYEQYF. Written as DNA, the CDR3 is TGTGCCAGCAGTTCCCCCCTAGCGAAGTACGAGCAGTACTTC.

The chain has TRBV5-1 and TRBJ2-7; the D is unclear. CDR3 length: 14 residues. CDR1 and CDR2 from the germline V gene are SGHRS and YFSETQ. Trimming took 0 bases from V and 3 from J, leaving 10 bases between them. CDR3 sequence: CASSLGTLFYEQYF. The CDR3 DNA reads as TGCGCCAGCAGCTTGGGGACCCTTTTCTACGAGCAGTACTTC.

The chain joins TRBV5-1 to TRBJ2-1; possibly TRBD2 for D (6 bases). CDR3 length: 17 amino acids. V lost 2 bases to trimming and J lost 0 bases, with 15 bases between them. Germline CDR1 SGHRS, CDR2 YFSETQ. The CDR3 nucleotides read TGCGCCAGCAGCTTTTTCCGGGAGAAACTCTCCTACAATGAGCAGTTCTTC. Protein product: CASSFFREKLSYNEQFF.

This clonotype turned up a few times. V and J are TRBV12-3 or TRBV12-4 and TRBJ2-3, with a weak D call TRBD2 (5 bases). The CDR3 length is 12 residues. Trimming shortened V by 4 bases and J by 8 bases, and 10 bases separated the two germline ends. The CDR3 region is CASSSRGGTQYF. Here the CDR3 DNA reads TGTGCCAGCAGTTCACGAGGAGGTACGCAGTATTTT.

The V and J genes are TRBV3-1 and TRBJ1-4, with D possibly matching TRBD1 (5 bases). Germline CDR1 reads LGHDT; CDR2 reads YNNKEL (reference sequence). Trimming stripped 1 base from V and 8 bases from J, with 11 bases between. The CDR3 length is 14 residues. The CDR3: CASSQGGPGEKLFF. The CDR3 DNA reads TGTGCCAGCAGCCAAGGGGGCCCCGGGGAAAAACTGTTTTTT.

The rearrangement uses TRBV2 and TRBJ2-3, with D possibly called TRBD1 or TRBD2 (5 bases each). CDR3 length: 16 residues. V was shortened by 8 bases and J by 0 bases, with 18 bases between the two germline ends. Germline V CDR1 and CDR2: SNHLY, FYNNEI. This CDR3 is CASDAGALSSTDTQYF. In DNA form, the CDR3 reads TGTGCCAGCGACGCCGGGGCCCTATCTAGCACAGATACGCAGTATTTT.